One and the same sample provided the 10 T cell receptor beta chains below, sequenced in a study of blood T cell repertoires in COVID-19. Some clones are missing from TCRdb's copy, which holds only in-frame ones; the method was immunoSEQ multiplex PCR. The data hold 250,000 or so clones, with around 89% observed a single time. Sequences were obtained from PBMCs or T cells enriched from blood (not recorded which). All receptors derive from a woman aged 40 to 50 with acute COVID-19.

V is TRBV19 and J is TRBJ2-5, with TRBD1 matching 10 bases. The germline V gene has CDR1 LNHDA and CDR2 SQIVND (reference sequence). The CDR3 length is 15 residues. The V gene end was trimmed by 4 bases and the J gene end by 5 bases; junction bases not matched to a gene: 7. CDR3 DNA: TGTGCCAGTAGTAAACGGACAGGGGGGCCGGAGACCCAGTACTTC. It encodes CASSKRTGGPETQYF.

The chain combines TRBV6-5 with TRBJ1-2; weak D call: TRBD1 (6 bases). V lost 2 bases and J lost 3, with 10 bases in between. This CDR3 spans 14 amino acids. Germline CDR1 is MNHEY and CDR2 is SVGAGI. In DNA form, the CDR3 reads TGTGCCAGCAGTTACCTAGCAGGGGACTATGGCTACACCTTC. Amino acids: CASSYLAGDYGYTF.

The chain recombines TRBV19 with TRBJ1-1; the D gene is possibly TRBD1 (6 bases). V dropped 6 bases and J dropped 4 bases, with 21 bases sitting between them. The length of the CDR3 is 16 residues. Germline V gene lookup returns CDR1 LNHDA and CDR2 SQIVND (reference sequence). The CDR3 sequence: CASSLAGLGGLTEAFF. In nucleotides, the CDR3 is TGTGCCAGTAGCCTGGCCGGTTTGGGGGGGCTCACTGAAGCTTTCTTT.

V and J are TRBV4-2 and TRBJ1-1; unclear D gene. The CDR3 has 15 amino acids. With 4 bases removed from V and 1 base from J, the gap between germline ends came to 13 bases. CDR1 is LGHNA, CDR2 YNFKEQ, per germline. The CDR3 coding sequence is TGTGCCAGCAGCCCGTTACCCACAGCGAACACTGAAGCTTTCTTT. Its protein is CASSPLPTANTEAFF.

This clone was seen just once. V and J are TRBV7-9 and TRBJ1-1, with unresolved D. V lost 6 bases, J lost 7 bases, and 18 bases lay in between. The CDR3 length is 14 residues. Germline CDR1 is SEHNR and CDR2 is FQNEAQ (reference sequence). The CDR3 here is CASRLYGRGLEAFF. CDR3 nucleotides: TGTGCCAGCAGGTTATATGGACGAGGGCTTGAAGCTTTCTTT.

The chain combines TRBV7-2 with TRBJ2-2; TRBD1 aligns across 8 bases. CDR3 length equals 19 residues. Unmatched junction bases numbered 14, after V lost 0 bases and J lost 5 bases. The germline gives CDR1 SGHTA, CDR2 FQGNSA. The CDR3 DNA sequence: TGTGCCAGCAGCTTAGCCCCGGGACAGGCCAACTTGGGGACCGGGGAGCTGTTTTTT. It translates to CASSLAPGQANLGTGELFF.

The chain recombines TRBV30 with TRBJ1-5; 7 positions agree with TRBD1. This CDR3 is built from 15 residues. The V gene end was trimmed by 2 bases and the J gene end by 7 bases; junction bases not matched to a gene: 11. Germline lookup yields CDR1 GTSNPN and CDR2 SVGIG (reference sequence). CDR3 loop: CAWSYNTGVWQPQHF. CDR3 coding DNA: TGTGCCTGGAGTTACAATACAGGGGTTTGGCAGCCCCAGCATTTT.

This sequence joins TRBV5-6 and TRBJ2-5; TRBD1 matches 7 bases. Unmatched junction bases numbered 8, after V lost 4 bases and J lost 2 bases. Germline lookup yields CDR1 SGHDT and CDR2 YYEEEE. CDR3 length: 15 amino acids. The DNA for the CDR3 is TGTGCCAGCAGCCTCTGGACAGGCAGACAAGAGACCCAGTACTTC. This translates into CASSLWTGRQETQYF.

The V call is TRBV5-8, the J call TRBJ1-6; TRBD1 agrees at 8 bases. The ends lost 4 bases at V and 5 bases at J; junction bases unmatched: 5. Germline-derived CDR1 and CDR2 are SGHTS and YDEGEE. The CDR3 contains 15 residues. This chain's CDR3 is CASSVGQGDNSPLHF. The DNA of the CDR3 is TGTGCCAGCAGCGTTGGACAGGGAGATAATTCACCCCTCCACTTT.

The chain employs TRBV19 and TRBJ2-2, with D possibly TRBD1 on 5 matching bases. Germline V lookup: CDR1 LNHDA, CDR2 SQIVND (reference sequence). The V end was cut by 6 bases, the J end by 4 bases, with 15 bases between. This CDR3 comprises 15 residues. CDR3: CASRDFVGPTGELFF. DNA of the CDR3: TGTGCCAGTAGGGATTTCGTGGGGCCCACCGGGGAGCTGTTTTTT.